Presented here are 27 T cell receptor beta chains from one specimen sequenced in a study of blood T cell repertoires in COVID-19. TCRdb keeps only in-frame clones here, not all; method: immunoSEQ multiplex PCR. Found here are 150,000 to 200,000 clones, nearly 90% of them singletons; the top ten hold approximately 0.64%. Sequenced material: peripheral blood. These TCRs come from a man in his forties or fifties with acute or convalescent COVID-19.

The gene calls are TRBV13 and TRBJ2-7; 10 bases map to TRBD1. Germline-derived CDR1 and CDR2 are PRHDT and FYEKMQ (reference sequence). V lost 5 bases and J lost 4; bases outside the gene matches: 14. The CDR3 is made up of 17 amino acids. The CDR3: CASSPGPGQGSFYEQYV. For the CDR3, the DNA is TGTGCCAGCAGCCCTGGACCGGGACAGGGGTCCTTTTACGAGCAGTACGTC.

V is TRBV12-3 or TRBV12-4 and J is TRBJ1-2, with D possibly being TRBD1 (5 bases). The germline V and J ends were trimmed by 5 bases and 10 bases, with 14 bases remaining between them. CDR3 length: 12 amino acids. The CDR3 bases are TGTGCCAGCAGTGTGACAGTTGGAGCCTACACCTTC. Translation gives CASSVTVGAYTF.

V and J are TRBV6-7 and TRBJ1-2; no clear D gene. TRBV6-7 is identified as an open reading frame with a role that is uncertain. Trimming cost V 3 bases and J 3 bases, with 11 bases left between them. The CDR3 loop spans 14 amino acids. CDR3 amino acids: CASSYMASDYGYTF. In nucleotides, the CDR3 is TGTGCCAGCAGTTATATGGCCTCCGACTATGGCTACACCTTC.

This sequence joins TRBV4-3 and TRBJ2-3; 12 bases line up with TRBD2. This CDR3 has 18 residues. Trimming at V came to 0 bases and at J to 3 bases, leaving 7 bases not matched to a gene. Looked up from germline, CDR1 is LGHNA and CDR2 is YSLEER. The CDR3 loop is CASSQDLPSGGGTDTQYF. Here the CDR3 DNA reads TGCGCCAGCAGCCAAGATCTTCCTAGCGGGGGGGGGACAGATACGCAGTATTTT.

The V call is TRBV7-9, the J call TRBJ1-1, with D perhaps matching TRBD1 (5 bases). The germline V gene has CDR1 SEHNR and CDR2 FQNEAQ (reference sequence). The CDR3 is 15 amino acids. V was shortened by 5 bases and J by 1 base, with 14 bases between the two germline ends. CDR3 coding DNA: TGTGCCAGCAGCCCCGCAGGGTCAGCGAACACTGAAGCTTTCTTT. Translation gives CASSPAGSANTEAFF.

The CDR3 DNA is TGTGCCAGCAGCGTAGGGGCCCAGCCTCAAGAGACCCAGTACTTC. Translated, it gives CASSVGAQPQETQYF. The genes are TRBV9 and TRBJ2-5; D is undetermined. From germline, CDR1 is SGDLS and CDR2 YYNGEE. Trimming cost V 0 bases and J 2 bases, with 11 bases left between them. The CDR3 runs to 15 residues.

This clone was detected only once. The chain recombines TRBV7-6 with TRBJ2-2, with 15 bases aligning to TRBD2. Germline values: CDR1 SGHVS, CDR2 FNYEAQ. The ends lost 5 bases at V and 6 bases at J; junction bases unmatched: 4. This CDR3 spans 16 amino acids. Here the CDR3 reads CASSAGLAGGPGELFF. The CDR3, as DNA: TGTGCCAGCAGCGCCGGACTAGCGGGGGGGCCCGGGGAGCTGTTTTTT.

The CDR3 region is CASSLDPPPVNEQFF. CDR3 in DNA: TGTGCCAGCAGCTTAGATCCCCCTCCGGTGAATGAGCAGTTCTTC. The chain employs TRBV11-2 and TRBJ2-1; D unclear. The germline CDR1 and CDR2 sequences are SGHAT and FQNNGV. The CDR3 contains 15 residues. V lost 0 bases and J 7 bases, leaving 13 bases between the germline ends.

This clone was counted a single time. The chain joins TRBV5-1 to TRBJ2-5, with 13 bases matching TRBD2. From germline, CDR1 is SGHRS and CDR2 YFSETQ. The CDR3 is 16 residues long. V shed 4 bases, J shed 4 bases, and the junction held 7 bases outside the gene matches. CDR3 sequence (DNA): TGCGCCAGCAGCCTTACTAGCGGGGGGGCCGGAGAGACCCAGTACTTC. Encoded protein: CASSLTSGGAGETQYF.

The genes are TRBV24-1 and TRBJ2-2; 9 bases align to TRBD2. This CDR3 is 16 amino acids long. CDR1 KGHDR and CDR2 SFDVKD come from the germline V gene. The V gene end was trimmed by 5 bases and the J gene end by 9 bases; junction bases not matched to a gene: 12. The CDR3 sequence: CATSGRLLAGIRELFF. CDR3 bases: TGTGCCACCAGTGGCCGCCTGCTAGCGGGGATCCGGGAGCTGTTTTTT.

This clone has a single count. The V gene is TRBV30, the J gene TRBJ1-1; TRBD1 matches 7 bases. With V trimmed by 0 bases and J by 4 bases, 8 bases remained unmatched. The germline CDR1 and CDR2 sequences are GTSNPN and SVGIG (reference sequence). The CDR3 sequence is 15 residues long. CDR3 sequence reads: CAWSVRAGGTTEAFF. Written as DNA, the CDR3 is TGTGCCTGGAGTGTGAGGGCAGGGGGGACCACTGAAGCTTTCTTT.

This clone has only one observation. The chain uses TRBV28 and TRBJ2-7, with D possibly being TRBD2 (7 bases). Germline-derived CDR1 and CDR2 are MDHEN and SYDVKM. The CDR3 sequence is 18 residues long. Trimming shortened V by 3 bases and J by 2 bases, and 23 bases separated the two germline ends. The chain's CDR3 is CASSFTKGGGGFTYEQYF. The CDR3 DNA reads TGTGCCAGCAGTTTTACTAAAGGGGGGGGAGGCTTTACCTACGAGCAGTACTTC.

This clone has a single count. The chain is built from TRBV2 and TRBJ1-1, with a tentative D call TRBD1 (5 bases). Trimming shortened V by 6 bases and J by 0 bases, and 8 bases separated the two germline ends. Germline CDR1 and CDR2: SNHLY and FYNNEI. This CDR3 comprises 13 residues. Here the CDR3 DNA reads TGTGCCAGCAGGACAGCCATGAACACTGAAGCTTTCTTT. The encoded protein is CASRTAMNTEAFF.

The chain uses TRBV5-8 and TRBJ1-1, with D hard to call. Germline assignment: CDR1 SGHTS and CDR2 YDEGEE. Trimming shortened V by 2 bases and J by 3 bases, and 14 bases separated the two germline ends. The CDR3 runs to 15 residues. The CDR3 DNA sequence: TGTGCCAGCAGCTTCCTGGGCCCCCTGGACACTGAAGCTTTCTTT. Amino acid sequence: CASSFLGPLDTEAFF.

The chain carries TRBV9 and TRBJ1-5; D ambiguous. Germline V CDR1 and CDR2: SGDLS, YYNGEE. The CDR3 is 13 amino acids. The germline V and J ends were trimmed by 5 bases and 3 bases, with 9 bases remaining between them. CDR3 DNA sequence: TGTGCCAGCAGTCCGGGAAACAATCAGCCCCAGCATTTT. Protein product: CASSPGNNQPQHF.

This chain connects TRBV28 to TRBJ1-4; D is unclear. The CDR3 sequence is 15 residues long. The germline gives CDR1 MDHEN, CDR2 SYDVKM. Trimming pared 5 bases from V and 0 bases from J, leaving 10 bases between. CDR3 residues: CASSTLEATNEKLFF. CDR3 nucleotides: TGTGCCAGCAGTACGCTCGAGGCAACTAATGAAAAACTGTTTTTT. The variable domain in full, with the rest retrieved from reference TRBV28 and TRBJ1-4, is DVKVTQSSRYLVKRTGEKVFLECVQDMDHENMFWYRQDPGLGLRLIYFSYDVKMKEKGDIPEGYSVSREKKERFSLILESASTNQTSMYLCASSTLEATNEKLFFGSGTQLSVL.

The chain employs TRBV11-3 and TRBJ2-1; the D gene is possibly TRBD2 (5 bases). Trimming removed 4 bases from V and 8 bases from J, with 15 bases in between. Germline CDR1 and CDR2: SGHNT and YENEEA. The CDR3 spans 14 residues. The CDR3 protein is CASSSRTAGDEQFF. The CDR3, as DNA: TGTGCCAGCAGCTCCCGGACCGCGGGCGATGAGCAGTTCTTC.

The chain links TRBV5-4 to TRBJ2-5, with 13 bases aligning to TRBD2. The CDR3 totals 16 residues. With V trimmed by 3 bases and J by 4 bases, 6 bases remained unmatched. Germline V gene lookup returns CDR1 SGHNT and CDR2 YYREEE (reference sequence). The CDR3 sequence: CASSSGLAGVLETQYF. CDR3 nucleotides: TGTGCCAGCAGCTCTGGACTAGCGGGAGTGTTAGAGACCCAGTACTTC.

This clone has just one count. This sequence joins TRBV2 and TRBJ2-1, with 7 bases aligning to TRBD2. From germline, CDR1 is SNHLY and CDR2 FYNNEI. J lost 3 bases, V lost 1 base, and 6 bases had no gene match. The CDR3 runs to 16 residues. As DNA, the CDR3 is TGTGCCAGCAGTGAAGAGGAAGCGGGGCACTACAATGAGCAGTTCTTC. Translating gives CASSEEEAGHYNEQFF.

The chain recombines TRBV5-6 with TRBJ2-7; TRBD1 matches at 9 bases. The CDR3 extends over 14 amino acids. Germline CDR1 is SGHDT and CDR2 is YYEEEE. V dropped 5 bases and J dropped 0; count of bases not matched to a gene: 3. In DNA form, the CDR3 reads TGTGCCAGCAGACTGACAGGGGGCTCCTACGAGCAGTACTTC. Translated: CASRLTGGSYEQYF.

The rearrangement joins TRBV4-3 to TRBJ1-3, with D tentatively TRBD1 (5 bases). The germline V and J ends were trimmed by 0 bases and 3 bases, with 18 bases remaining between them. The CDR3 has 18 residues. Germline V gene data show CDR1 as LGHNA and CDR2 as YSLEER. CDR3 sequence reads: CASSQEVVRTDIGNTIYF. DNA for the CDR3: TGCGCCAGCAGCCAAGAAGTCGTCAGGACGGACATTGGAAACACCATATATTTT.

This rearrangement joins TRBV3-1 (or the pseudogene TRBV3-2) to TRBJ1-2; TRBD1 might be the D (5 bases). Trimming shortened V by 0 bases and J by 1 base, and 9 bases separated the two germline ends. The CDR3 length is 15 residues. The V gene's germline CDR1 is LGHDT and CDR2 YNNKEL (reference sequence). The CDR3 loop is CASSQDRGGNYGYTF. The CDR3 DNA is TGTGCCAGCAGCCAAGATCGGGGGGGTAACTATGGCTACACCTTC.

V usage is TRBV7-8 and J usage is TRBJ1-4, with unresolved D. Trimming took 3 bases from V and 6 from J, leaving 5 bases between them. CDR3 length: 12 residues. From germline, CDR1 is SGHVS and CDR2 FQNEAQ. CDR3: CASSFHHEKLFF. CDR3 DNA: TGTGCCAGCAGCTTCCATCATGAAAAACTGTTTTTT. The whole variable domain, remainder taken from reference TRBV7-8 and TRBJ1-4, is GAGVSQSPRYKVAKRGQDVALRCDPISGHVSLFWYQQALGQGPEFLTYFQNEAQLDKSGLPSDRFFAERPEGSVSTLKIQRTQQEDSAVYLCASSFHHEKLFFGSGTQLSVL.

The V call is TRBV12-3 or TRBV12-4, the J call TRBJ1-5; D might be TRBD1 (5 bases). V shed 1 base and J shed 11 bases, with 12 bases lying between them. The CDR3 sequence is 13 residues long. CDR3 sequence reads: CASSLGPPGSQHF. CDR3 in DNA: TGTGCCAGCAGTTTAGGCCCGCCAGGGTCCCAGCATTTT.

This rearrangement joins TRBV7-3 to TRBJ1-2; D uncertain. The V gene lost 5 bases and the J gene lost 8 bases, with 15 bases spanning the gap. There are 13 residues in the CDR3. In germline, CDR1 is SGHTA, CDR2 FQGTGA. The CDR3 nucleotides read TGTGCCAGCAGCCCCCGGGCGGGATTCGGCTACACCTTC. Translated, it gives CASSPRAGFGYTF.

The chain recombines TRBV19 with TRBJ1-6, with TRBD1 matching over 7 bases. The CDR3 totals 15 residues. The germline CDR1 and CDR2 sequences are LNHDA and SQIVND (reference sequence). After removal of 3 bases from V and 7 bases from J, the junction contained 6 bases not matched to a gene. CDR3 loop: CASSIWDSQNSPLHF. The DNA for the CDR3 is TGTGCCAGTAGTATTTGGGACAGTCAAAATTCACCCCTCCACTTT.

This chain links TRBV7-9 with TRBJ1-1; possible D gene TRBD1, 6 bases. Germline CDR1 SEHNR, CDR2 FQNEAQ (reference sequence). The CDR3 covers 17 residues. V was trimmed by 1 base and J by 0 bases, leaving 15 bases between them. CDR3 coding DNA: TGTGCCAGCAGCTTAGTTACACGGGGGGACATGAACACTGAAGCTTTCTTT. As protein: CASSLVTRGDMNTEAFF.